The 27 T cell receptor beta chains below all came from one sample that was sequenced in a study of blood T cell repertoires in COVID-19. Data came from immunoSEQ multiplex PCR; TCRdb stores just in-frame clones and leaves some out. The table has some 700,000 clones, around 90% seen once. What was sequenced was peripheral blood. The receptors derive from a woman aged 18-29 years with acute or convalescent COVID-19.

This clone was seen once. This chain joins TRBV5-1 and TRBJ1-5; D is perhaps TRBD1 (6 bases). The CDR3 has 14 residues. V lost 0 bases and J 3 bases, leaving 7 bases between the germline ends. Germline V gives CDR1 SGHRS, CDR2 YFSETQ. The CDR3 DNA sequence: TGCGCCAGCAGCTTGGGGGACATCAATCAGCCCCAGCATTTT. Amino acids: CASSLGDINQPQHF.

The CDR3 loop reads CASSQISSGVGAEAFF. CDR3 in DNA: TGCGCCAGCAGCCAAATCTCCTCGGGGGTAGGAGCTGAAGCTTTCTTT. The chain uses TRBV4-1 and TRBJ1-1, with D maybe TRBD1 (5 bases). This CDR3 spans 16 amino acids. With 2 bases removed from V and 6 bases from J, the gap between germline ends came to 19 bases. CDR1 is MGHRA, CDR2 YSYEKL, per germline.

The chain uses TRBV5-8 and TRBJ1-2; D remains ambiguous. The CDR3 is 13 residues long. The germline V gene has CDR1 SGHTS and CDR2 YDEGEE. V was cut by 1 base and J by 4 bases, with 8 bases left in between. The CDR3 sequence: CASSLPGVYGYTF. The CDR3 coding sequence is TGTGCCAGCAGCTTGCCAGGTGTCTATGGCTACACCTTC.

This chain joins TRBV5-1 and TRBJ2-1; D possibly corresponds to TRBD1 (5 bases). In germline, CDR1 is SGHRS, CDR2 YFSETQ. V gave up 0 bases and J gave up 9 bases, with 13 bases separating them. The CDR3 length is 14 residues. As DNA, the CDR3 is TGCGCCAGCAGCTTGGAGGGAAGGGGCCGTGAGCAGTTCTTC. Amino acids: CASSLEGRGREQFF.

The chain recombines TRBV5-4 with TRBJ2-3; TRBD1 might be the D (8 bases). Deletions cut 2 bases from V and 6 bases from J, with 25 bases between. This CDR3 is 18 amino acids long. The V gene's germline CDR1 is SGHNT and CDR2 YYREEE (reference sequence). The chain's CDR3 is CASSLGGGTGGRRDTQYF. CDR3 in DNA: TGTGCCAGCAGCTTAGGCGGGGGAACAGGGGGGAGGAGGGATACGCAGTATTTT.

The chain recombines TRBV27 with TRBJ1-2; 9 bases align to TRBD1. The CDR3 length is 16 residues. Unmatched junction bases numbered 12, after V lost 6 bases and J lost 4 bases. The germline V gene encodes CDR1 MNHEY and CDR2 SMNVEV (reference sequence). Here the CDR3 reads CASSDPGQGNVYGYTF. CDR3 DNA: TGTGCCAGCAGCGACCCGGGACAGGGTAACGTCTATGGCTACACCTTC.

V and J are TRBV6-5 and TRBJ1-5, with D possibly being TRBD1 (6 bases). The CDR3 runs 15 residues. CDR1 and CDR2 (germline): MNHEY, SVGAGI. The V and J ends lost 8 bases and 6 bases respectively, with 20 bases between them. CDR3 nucleotide sequence: TGTGCCAGCGCCCTGTCTGAGGCAGGGGCTCAGCCCCAGCATTTT. This translates into CASALSEAGAQPQHF.

This rearrangement joins TRBV6-4 to TRBJ2-3; 16 bases map to TRBD2. V trimming: 5 bases; J trimming: 4 bases; junction bases outside the gene matches: 3. The CDR3 contains 16 residues. Germline CDR1 MRHNA, CDR2 SNTAGT. The chain's CDR3 is CASSSGLAGGPDTQYF. CDR3 DNA: TGTGCCAGCAGTTCGGGACTAGCGGGGGGGCCAGATACGCAGTATTTT.

This clone was counted between two and nine times. The CDR3 is CASSIRGEKLFF. The DNA of the CDR3 is TGTGCCAGCAGCATTAGAGGGGAAAAACTGTTTTTT. The chain is built from TRBV27 and TRBJ1-4; D uncertain. There are 12 residues in the CDR3. V shed 6 bases and J shed 8 bases, with 10 bases lying between them. Germline values: CDR1 MNHEY, CDR2 SMNVEV (reference sequence).

V gene TRBV5-8 combines with J gene TRBJ1-2; TRBD1 matches 10 bases. This CDR3 contains 16 residues. The J segment lost 2 bases and the V segment lost 3 bases, leaving 7 bases of the junction unmatched. From germline, CDR1 is SGHTS and CDR2 YDEGEE. The CDR3 sequence: CASSWDRGFANYGYTF. In DNA, the CDR3 is TGTGCCAGCAGCTGGGACAGGGGTTTCGCCAACTATGGCTACACCTTC.

V usage is TRBV2 and J usage is TRBJ1-5, with D possibly TRBD1 on 6 matching bases. Germline V CDR1 and CDR2: SNHLY, FYNNEI. The CDR3 loop spans 15 amino acids. Trimming took 8 bases from V and 5 from J, leaving 19 bases between them. The CDR3 DNA sequence: TGTGCCAGCCGTCAGGGGTCAGCCTACTATCAGCCCCAGCATTTT. As protein: CASRQGSAYYQPQHF.

V and J are TRBV14 and TRBJ2-5; D is uncertain. The CDR3 runs 15 residues. Trimming took off 2 bases at V and 0 bases at J, with 10 bases between the two ends. CDR1 is SGHDN and CDR2 is FVKESK in the germline V gene. The CDR3 sequence is CASSQPTWYQETQYF. The CDR3 DNA reads TGTGCCAGCAGCCAACCGACTTGGTACCAAGAGACCCAGTACTTC. The full variable domain, rest sourced from reference TRBV14 and TRBJ2-5, is EAGVTQFPSHSVIEKGQTVTLRCDPISGHDNLYWYRRVMGKEIKFLLHFVKESKQDESGMPNNRFLAERTGGTYSTLKVQPAELEDSGVYFCASSQPTWYQETQYFGPGTRLLVL.

Written as DNA, the CDR3 is TGTGCCGGCACCGGACAGGGGAGGAACACCGGGGAGCTGTTTTTT. Translation gives CAGTGQGRNTGELFF. The chain joins TRBV2 to TRBJ2-2, with 9 bases aligning to TRBD1. The CDR3 is made up of 15 amino acids. V gave up 11 bases and J gave up 1 base; unmatched junction bases: 8. The germline V gene encodes CDR1 SNHLY and CDR2 FYNNEI.

The chain couples TRBV24-1 to TRBJ1-4; the D gene is possibly TRBD1 (6 bases). Germline CDR1 KGHDR, CDR2 SFDVKD. Deletions cut 3 bases from V and 6 bases from J, with 10 bases between. This CDR3 is built from 14 residues. Here the CDR3 reads CATSDNRADEKLFF. The DNA for the CDR3 is TGTGCCACCAGTGATAACAGGGCGGATGAAAAACTGTTTTTT.

In DNA form, the CDR3 reads TGCAGCGTTGAATGGTACGGAGGGGCCAACCGCTATGGCTACACCTTC. This codes for CSVEWYGGANRYGYTF. V usage is TRBV29-1 and J usage is TRBJ1-2; D may be TRBD1 (5 bases). V was clipped by 2 bases and J by 4 bases, with 20 bases between them. The CDR3 has 16 amino acids. Germline CDR1 SQVTM, CDR2 ANQGSEA.

This clone was recorded a few times. This chain connects TRBV9 to TRBJ1-1; 7 bases map to TRBD1. From germline, CDR1 is SGDLS and CDR2 YYNGEE. After removal of 4 bases from V and 7 bases from J, the junction contained 7 bases not matched to a gene. The CDR3 is 13 residues long. CDR3 residues: CASSSTGDREAFF. CDR3 in DNA: TGTGCCAGCAGCAGCACAGGGGACCGTGAAGCTTTCTTT.

V and J are TRBV2 and TRBJ1-2; D perhaps matches TRBD1 (6 bases). CDR1 SNHLY and CDR2 FYNNEI come from the germline V gene. V lost 5 bases, J lost 7 bases, and 14 bases lay in between. CDR3 length: 13 amino acids. CDR3 in amino acids: CASSPGATIGYTF. The CDR3 bases are TGTGCCAGCAGTCCAGGGGCGACTATTGGCTACACCTTC.

The chain couples TRBV5-4 to TRBJ1-2; D might be TRBD1 (6 bases). Germline V gene data show CDR1 as SGHNT and CDR2 as YYREEE (reference sequence). This CDR3 spans 15 amino acids. Trimming left V 4 bases short and J 0 bases short, with 13 bases between. The CDR3 sequence is CASSGAGVSNYGYTF. As DNA, the CDR3 is TGTGCCAGCAGCGGCGCAGGGGTTTCTAACTATGGCTACACCTTC.

This clone was counted a few times. Other DNA sequences in the sample encode the same CDR3. The chain is built from TRBV27 and TRBJ1-1; D call uncertain. Trimming shortened V by 2 bases and J by 2 bases, and 6 bases separated the two germline ends. CDR1 and CDR2 (germline): MNHEY, SMNVEV (reference sequence). This CDR3 has 13 residues. CDR3 nucleotide sequence: TGTGCCAGCAGTTTAGGGCTAAACACTGAAGCTTTCTTT. This sequence encodes CASSLGLNTEAFF.

The rearrangement joins TRBV7-2 to TRBJ2-1; 9 bases map to TRBD1. CDR3 size: 13 residues. J lost 8 bases, V lost 5 bases, and 4 bases had no gene match. The germline gives CDR1 SGHTA, CDR2 FQGNSA. This chain's CDR3 is CASSHRGRDEQFF. The CDR3 DNA follows: TGTGCCAGCAGCCACAGGGGGCGCGATGAGCAGTTCTTC.

Comment on this clone: The junction and the germline gene differ at one end; a read error may be behind it. This sequence joins TRBV19 and TRBJ2-7, with D possibly matching TRBD2 (6 bases). The CDR3 runs 15 residues. The V gene's germline CDR1 is LNHDA and CDR2 SQIVND (reference sequence). CDR3 amino acids: CASSIGGVESSEQYF. CDR3 sequence (DNA): TGTGCCAGTAGTATAGGGGGGGTAGAGTCCTCCGAGCAGTACTTC.

For the CDR3, the DNA is TGTGCCAGCAGCCCAATACCGGGACAGGGCGACACCGGGGAGCTGTTTTTT. It encodes CASSPIPGQGDTGELFF. This chain joins TRBV7-3 and TRBJ2-2; the match to TRBD1 covers 9 bases. CDR3 length: 17 amino acids. The ends lost 5 bases at V and 3 bases at J; junction bases unmatched: 10. Germline lookup yields CDR1 SGHTA and CDR2 FQGTGA.

This rearrangement joins TRBV6-2 or TRBV6-3 to TRBJ2-7; D perhaps matches TRBD1 (5 bases). The CDR3 spans 15 residues. The germline gives CDR1 MNHEY, CDR2 SVGEGT. V was trimmed by 2 bases and J by 0 bases, leaving 11 bases between them. This CDR3 reads CASSYTRQSSYEQYF. The CDR3 nucleotides are TGTGCCAGCAGTTACACCCGACAGAGCTCCTACGAGCAGTACTTC.

The genes are TRBV13 and TRBJ2-1; 7 bases map to TRBD2. The germline gives CDR1 PRHDT, CDR2 FYEKMQ (reference sequence). V was clipped by 5 bases and J by 5 bases; unmatched bases: 12. The CDR3 is made up of 16 amino acids. The CDR3 DNA is TGTGCCAGCAGCCACCCCTCGGGGGGAAGCCACAATGAGCAGTTCTTC. Translating gives CASSHPSGGSHNEQFF.

The chain links TRBV5-1 to TRBJ1-5, with a weak D call TRBD1 (6 bases). V lost 3 bases to trimming and J lost 4 bases, with 11 bases between them. Per the germline V gene, CDR1 is SGHRS and CDR2 is YFSETQ. The CDR3 has 14 amino acids. CDR3 loop: CASSSEGGNQPQHF. CDR3 nucleotides: TGCGCCAGCAGCTCCGAAGGGGGAAATCAGCCCCAGCATTTT.

The count of this clone is one. V gene TRBV4-2 combines with J gene TRBJ1-1; D is undetermined. Deletions cut 0 bases from V and 4 bases from J, with 12 bases between. CDR1 is LGHNA and CDR2 is YNFKEQ in the germline V gene. The CDR3 covers 15 residues. The CDR3 loop is CASSQDRVGGTEAFF. For the CDR3, the DNA is TGTGCCAGCAGCCAAGATCGAGTCGGAGGCACTGAAGCTTTCTTT.

CDR3 bases: TGCAGCGTCGGGGTCGCGCGGGGGAGCTCCTACAATGAGCAGTTCTTC. The encoded protein is CSVGVARGSSYNEQFF. The chain uses TRBV29-1 and TRBJ2-1; 7 nucleotides line up with TRBD2. The CDR3 totals 16 residues. Germline lookup yields CDR1 SQVTM and CDR2 ANQGSEA. V gave up 6 bases and J gave up 0 bases; unmatched junction bases: 11.